A single sample gave rise to the 16 T cell receptor beta chains below, sequenced in a study of regulatory T cells in long-lasting Graves disease. Time point reported: newly diagnosed GD, antithyroid drugs for less than 3 months. RNA extracted from PBMCs served as the sequencing template. Arm-PCR of CDR3 regions with iRepertoire HTBI primers generated TCR beta libraries. One entry per CDR3 protein, called by TCRdb with MiXCR from the multiplex PCR reads. The sample shows about 220,000 distinct CDR3 sequences, about 19% of them seen only once. The sample was also reused in another study, on T cells in Graves' hyperthyroidism and ophthalmopathy.

The material sequenced was peripheral blood mononuclear cells (PBMCs), taken at new diagnosis, from a patient treated with antithyroid drugs. The receptor set was obtained from a woman between 25 and 40 years old with Graves disease.

In its sample, this clonotype was seen many times. The V gene is TRBV7-2, the J gene TRBJ2-7, with D maybe TRBD2 (6 bases). The germline gives CDR1 SGHTA, CDR2 FQGNSA. This CDR3 region has 14 residues. V was pared by 6 bases and J by 6 bases, with 18 bases between. CDR3 nucleotides: TGTGCCAGCAGTCAACCGGGACTCCCCATCGAGCAGTACTTC. Amino acids: CASSQPGLPIEQYF. Full variable domain (outside the CDR3, taken from reference TRBV7-2 and TRBJ2-7): GAGVSQSPSNKVTEKGKDVELRCDPISGHTALYWYRQSLGQGLEFLIYFQGNSAPDKSGLPSDRFSAERTGGSVSTLTIQRTQQEDSAVYLCASSQPGLPIEQYFGPGTRLTVT.

V gene TRBV3-1 combines with J gene TRBJ1-1; TRBD1 aligns across 9 bases. Looked up from germline, CDR1 is LGHDT and CDR2 is YNNKEL (reference sequence). Unmatched junction bases numbered 18, after V lost 5 bases and J lost 5 bases. The CDR3 consists of 18 residues. CDR3 bases: TGTGCCAGCAGCTCACAAAGGGCCCTCGGACAGGGGAGAACTGAAGCTTTCTTT. It encodes CASSSQRALGQGRTEAFF.

This clonotype was detected ten times or more. The chain joins TRBV20-1 to TRBJ2-1; the match to TRBD2 covers 14 bases. This CDR3 contains 14 residues. Germline CDR1 DFQATT, CDR2 SNEGSKA (reference sequence). The ends lost 2 bases at V and 7 bases at J; junction bases unmatched: 1. This CDR3 reads CSARWTSGRNEQFF. The CDR3 bases are TGCAGTGCTAGATGGACTAGCGGGAGGAATGAGCAGTTCTTC.

This chain connects TRBV2 to TRBJ2-1, with 15 positions matching TRBD2. The CDR3 has 14 amino acids. Germline CDR1 reads SNHLY; CDR2 reads FYNNEI. V was pared by 4 bases and J by 10 bases, with 2 bases of the junction left unmatched. The CDR3 DNA is TGTGCCAGCAGTGCCGGGACTAGCGGGAGGGAGCAGTTCTTC. It encodes CASSAGTSGREQFF.

Remarks on this clonotype: One base away lies a much larger clone, so this may be a sequencing read error. Since no conserved phenylalanine or tryptophan closes the CDR3, a read error is the likely cause. This CDR3 reads CASSSPQGATVGVQYL. The CDR3 region has the DNA TGTGCCAGCAGCTCCCCACAGGGGGCGACGGTTGGGGTTCAGTACCTC. The chain carries TRBV11-2 and TRBJ2-4, with 9 positions matching TRBD1. Germline CDR1 is SGHAT and CDR2 is FQNNGV. The CDR3 loop spans 16 amino acids. The V gene end was trimmed by 4 bases and the J gene end by 11 bases; junction bases not matched to a gene: 15.

This chain connects TRBV2 to TRBJ2-5; 10 nucleotides align to TRBD2. The junction had 16 bases not matched to a gene; V was cut back by 7 bases and J by 5 bases. Germline CDR1 SNHLY, CDR2 FYNNEI. The CDR3 runs 17 residues. CDR3 protein: CASIPPTQASGSETQYF. The CDR3 nucleotides are TGTGCCAGCATCCCCCCAACCCAGGCTAGCGGGAGTGAGACCCAGTACTTC.

This clonotype was detected ten times or more. The chain carries TRBV28 and TRBJ1-2; TRBD1 might be the D (5 bases). Germline CDR1 and CDR2: MDHEN and SYDVKM. The CDR3 spans 14 residues. V was clipped by 1 base and J by 4 bases, with 10 bases between them. The CDR3 here is CASSLSGRVYGYTF. CDR3 bases: TGTGCCAGCAGTTTATCGGGCAGGGTCTATGGCTACACCTTC.

A remark on this clonotype: It may be a read error: a sequence one base away is much more abundant. The chain carries TRBV6-1 and TRBJ2-1, with 7 nucleotides matching TRBD2. Germline-derived CDR1 and CDR2 are MNHNS and SASEGT. V trimming: 6 bases; J trimming: 5 bases; junction bases outside the gene matches: 4. The CDR3 extends over 13 amino acids. Here the CDR3 DNA reads TGTGCCAGCAGCCGGGACTACCACAATGAGCAGTTCTTC. Translated, it gives CASSRDYHNEQFF.

This clonotype was recorded many times. The chain couples TRBV5-8 to TRBJ1-2, with a possible D match to TRBD1 (5 bases). Germline loops: CDR1 SGHTS, CDR2 YDEGEE. This CDR3 spans 15 amino acids. Trimming took 4 bases from V and 4 from J, leaving 17 bases between them. The CDR3 DNA follows: TGTGCCAGCAGCCCTCCGGGGCCGTATGGCTATGGCTACACCTTC. This encodes CASSPPGPYGYGYTF.

This clonotype has ten or more counts. CDR3 sequence reads: CASRRGTGSGGGYTF. As DNA, the CDR3 is TGTGCCAGCAGACGGGGGACAGGGTCCGGGGGAGGCTACACCTTC. This chain connects TRBV12-3 or TRBV12-4 to TRBJ1-2; 9 bases match TRBD1. The V gene end was trimmed by 6 bases and the J gene end by 8 bases; junction bases not matched to a gene: 13. CDR3 length: 15 residues.

This clonotype was counted a few times. The rearrangement links TRBV3-1 to TRBJ2-2; 13 bases match TRBD2. The CDR3 consists of 18 residues. V shed 4 bases, J shed 3 bases, and the junction held 8 bases outside the gene matches. Germline V lookup: CDR1 LGHDT, CDR2 YNNKEL (reference sequence). The DNA for the CDR3 is TGTGCCAGCAGCCCGGGACTAGCGGGGCAAGGATACACCGGGGAGCTGTTTTTT. This gives the protein CASSPGLAGQGYTGELFF. Drawing the rest from reference TRBV3-1 and TRBJ2-2, the complete variable domain is DTAVSQTPKYLVTQMGNDKSIKCEQNLGHDTMYWYKQDSKKFLKIMFSYNNKELIINETVPNRFSPKSPDKAHLNLHINSLELGDSAVYFCASSPGLAGQGYTGELFFGEGSRLTVL.

As regards this clonotype: A far bigger clonotype differs at one base, so this is likely a read error. V gene TRBV20-1 combines with J gene TRBJ2-3, with TRBD1 identical over 11 bases. With the DNA end fitting TRBJ1-1 better, the J assignment may be wrong. The CDR3 has 17 residues. The V gene's germline CDR1 is DFQATT and CDR2 SNEGSKA (reference sequence). The chain's CDR3 is CSAQRTDRGLWDTEAFF. CDR3 bases: TGCAGTGCCCAGAGGACGGACAGGGGGCTGTGGGACACTGAAGCTTTCTTT.

This clonotype was seen repeatedly, ten times or more. The chain employs TRBV24-1 and TRBJ2-1, with D possibly being TRBD1 (5 bases). Looked up from germline, CDR1 is KGHDR and CDR2 is SFDVKD. The CDR3 totals 13 residues. Trimming removed 3 bases from V and 7 bases from J, with 9 bases in between. Here the CDR3 DNA reads TGTGCCACCAGTGATCTCCGGACAAATGAGCAGTTCTTC. It codes for CATSDLRTNEQFF.

This chain uses TRBV14 with TRBJ2-5; D is ambiguous. The CDR3 has 12 residues. Per germline, CDR1 SGHDN and CDR2 FVKESK. V lost 5 bases to trimming and J lost 4 bases, with 8 bases between them. This CDR3 reads CASSYGTETQYF. The CDR3 DNA reads TGTGCCAGCAGCTATGGCACAGAGACCCAGTACTTC.

This clonotype was seen at least ten times. V gene TRBV30 combines with J gene TRBJ1-5, with TRBD1 matching 7 bases. The V segment lost 4 bases and the J segment 3 bases; nucleotides outside the gene matches: 15. Germline CDR1 GTSNPN, CDR2 SVGIG (reference sequence). CDR3 length: 17 amino acids. The CDR3 loop reads CAWTPPFPGQSNQPQHF. DNA of the CDR3: TGTGCCTGGACGCCTCCGTTTCCGGGACAGTCCAATCAGCCCCAGCATTTT.

This clonotype was counted ten times or more. The genes are TRBV5-1 and TRBJ1-3; 7 bases line up with TRBD1. Trimming took 4 bases from V and 4 from J; bases not matched to a gene: 8. This CDR3 is built from 15 residues. Germline loops: CDR1 SGHRS, CDR2 YFSETQ. This CDR3 reads CASSQRTGEGNTIYF. As DNA, the CDR3 is TGCGCCAGCAGCCAACGCACAGGGGAAGGAAACACCATATATTTT.